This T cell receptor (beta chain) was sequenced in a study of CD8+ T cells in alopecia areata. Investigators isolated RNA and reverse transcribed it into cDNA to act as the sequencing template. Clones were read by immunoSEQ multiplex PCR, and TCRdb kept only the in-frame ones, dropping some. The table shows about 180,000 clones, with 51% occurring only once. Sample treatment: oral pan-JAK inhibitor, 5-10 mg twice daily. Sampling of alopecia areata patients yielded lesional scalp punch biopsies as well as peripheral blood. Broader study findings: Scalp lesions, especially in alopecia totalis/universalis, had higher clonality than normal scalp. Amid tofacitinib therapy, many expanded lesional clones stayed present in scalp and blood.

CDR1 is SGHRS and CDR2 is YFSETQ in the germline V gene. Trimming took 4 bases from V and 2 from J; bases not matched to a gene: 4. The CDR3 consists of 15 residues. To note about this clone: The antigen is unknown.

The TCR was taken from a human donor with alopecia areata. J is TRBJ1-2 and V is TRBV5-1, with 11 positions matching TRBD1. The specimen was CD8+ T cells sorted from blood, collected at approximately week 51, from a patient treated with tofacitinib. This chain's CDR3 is CASSPGQGENYGYTF. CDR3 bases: TGCGCCAGCAGCCCGGGACAGGGGGAGAACTATGGCTACACCTTC.